The subject of this entry is one TCR beta chain. Sequenced by immunoSEQ multiplex PCR; TCRdb stores in-frame clones only, minus some. The sample carries about 200,000 clones, around four fifths recorded once. This sample stems from a study of blood T cell repertoires in COVID-19. Across the whole study: Whether acute or convalescent, the COVID-19 samples came from the United States, Italy and Spain.

Germline loops: CDR1 MNHNY, CDR2 SVGAGI (reference sequence). The V end was cut by 3 bases, the J end by 7 bases, with 9 bases between. The CDR3 runs 12 residues. Seattle patient enrollment occurred during active infection, with longitudinal follow-up thereafter. The sample consisted of peripheral blood. This clonotype was sampled from a man aged 60-69 years with COVID-19, enrolled during active disease. The J gene is TRBJ1-2, the V gene TRBV6-6; possible D gene TRBD1, 6 bases. The CDR3 protein is CASSYTGSGYTF. CDR3 coding DNA: TGTGCCAGCAGTTATACAGGGTCTGGCTACACCTTC.